This T cell receptor (beta chain) stems from a study of shared clonotypes between healthy human individuals. Study summary: Three plates each covered CD4 naive and memory; CD8 naive two, CD8 memory one.

The study, taken as a whole, reports: Limitation of the genetic and exposure-history diversity represented came from the few donors.

The protocol was immunoSEQ multiplex PCR, while the TCRdb copy is restricted to in-frame clones and leaves out a portion. This table holds millions of clones, over 85% found once. Trimming cost V 1 base and J 2 bases; bases outside gene matches: 4. The CDR3 has 15 amino acids. The germline CDR1 and CDR2 sequences are SGHRS and YFSETQ. Each of the donors was a healthy adult who was HIV-negative and had not had a recent acute infection or vaccination. Comment on this clone: The antigen is undetermined.

The specimen was naive CD4+ T cells from PBMCs. Regarding subset: CD45RA+ positively selected. This rearrangement joins TRBV5-1 to TRBJ2-3, with 7 bases that match TRBD2. The clonotype was recovered from a young man in good health. Some clones in this sample may be carry-over from other donors' samples. For the CDR3, the DNA is TGCGCCAGCAGCTTGCCGGGGGGAAACACAGATACGCAGTATTTT. This codes for CASSLPGGNTDTQYF.